The 11 T cell receptor beta chains given below trace back to one sample, sequenced in a study of regulatory T cells in long-lasting Graves disease. Time point in this sample: persistent/refractory GD, antithyroid drugs over 5 years with positive TRAb. PBMC-extracted RNA yielded the TCR library. iRepertoire HTBI primers and Arm-PCR of CDR3 regions built TCR beta libraries. TCRdb re-analysed the multiplex PCR reads in MiXCR, keeping a single row per CDR3 protein. The sample has more than 300,000 distinct CDR3 sequences, about 20% seen once. Specimen: peripheral blood mononuclear cells (PBMCs), collected when the disease was refractory, from a patient treated with antithyroid drugs. The source is a female donor with Graves disease.

This clonotype has at least ten counts. V is TRBV7-2 and J is TRBJ1-2, with a possible D match to TRBD1 (6 bases). The CDR3 has 14 amino acids. Per germline, CDR1 SGHTA and CDR2 FQGNSA. V was cut by 1 base and J by 3 bases, with 9 bases left in between. CDR3 sequence reads: CASSLGGAHYGYTF. CDR3 in DNA: TGTGCCAGCAGCTTAGGGGGGGCACACTATGGCTACACCTTC.

The chain couples TRBV6-1 to TRBJ2-4, with D tentatively TRBD1 (5 bases). V was pared by 6 bases and J by 8 bases, with 14 bases between. This CDR3 is 13 amino acids long. The germline V gene encodes CDR1 MNHNS and CDR2 SASEGT. In nucleotides, the CDR3 is TGTGCCAGCAGAGGGGTCGGTAAGGACATTCAGTACTTC. Translated: CASRGVGKDIQYF.

This clonotype was counted only a few times. The chain links TRBV5-6 to TRBJ1-4, with TRBD1 identical over 8 bases. Germline V gene lookup returns CDR1 SGHDT and CDR2 YYEEEE. J lost 7 bases, V lost 6 bases, and 8 bases had no gene match. The length of the CDR3 is 14 residues. The CDR3 sequence: CASNRGTVFEKLFF. DNA for the CDR3: TGTGCCAGCAACAGGGGGACAGTCTTTGAAAAACTGTTTTTT.

At least ten counts were recorded for this clonotype. This chain links TRBV28 with TRBJ1-2, with 8 bases aligning to TRBD1. The CDR3 has 12 residues. CDR1 is MDHEN and CDR2 is SYDVKM in the germline V gene. Trimming at V came to 6 bases and at J to 4 bases, leaving 1 base not matched to a gene. CDR3 DNA: TGTGCCAGCAGCGGACAGGGCTATGGCTACACCTTC. This sequence encodes CASSGQGYGYTF.

This clonotype was detected ten times or more. This chain uses TRBV14 with TRBJ1-6; D unclear. This CDR3 has 13 residues. The V and J ends lost 5 bases and 4 bases respectively, with 6 bases between them. Germline V CDR1 and CDR2: SGHDN, FVKESK. The DNA for the CDR3 is TGTGCCAGCAGCTTAGATTATAATTCACCCCTCCACTTT. Translated, it gives CASSLDYNSPLHF.

This clonotype was observed at least ten times. The V gene is TRBV12-3 or TRBV12-4, the J gene TRBJ1-5, with D unclear. V was cut by 3 bases and J by 7 bases, with 10 bases left in between. This CDR3 has 13 amino acids. The CDR3 nucleotides are TGTGCCAGCAGTTTGAGCGTGGCCCAGCCCCAGCATTTT. Protein product: CASSLSVAQPQHF.

This clonotype was recorded at least ten times. The rearrangement uses TRBV5-6 and TRBJ2-2; 8 nucleotides align to TRBD2. V was clipped by 2 bases and J by 1 base; unmatched bases: 4. The CDR3 is made up of 16 amino acids. Germline lookup yields CDR1 SGHDT and CDR2 YYEEEE. This CDR3 reads CASSFGLAMNTGELFF. The CDR3 coding sequence is TGTGCCAGCAGCTTTGGACTAGCCATGAACACCGGGGAGCTGTTTTTT.

There are a few counts of this clonotype. The chain carries TRBV9 and TRBJ1-1; 7 nucleotides align to TRBD1. The CDR3 runs to 13 residues. The V and J ends lost 2 bases and 11 bases, in that order; junction bases with no gene match: 9. Per germline, CDR1 SGDLS and CDR2 YYNGEE. The CDR3 DNA follows: TGTGCCAGCAGCGTGGCCCCGACAGGGCCGGCTTTCTTT. Translated: CASSVAPTGPAFF.

Details on this clonotype: One base away lies a much larger clone, so this may be a sequencing read error. The genes are TRBV11-2 and TRBJ1-1, with a weak D call TRBD1 (5 bases). The CDR3 loop spans 12 amino acids. The germline V gene has CDR1 SGHAT and CDR2 FQNNGV. The CDR3, as DNA: TGTGCCAACAGCTTCAGGGTTACTGAAGCTTTCTTT. Encoded protein: CANSFRVTEAFF. Full variable domain (rest looked up from reference TRBV11-2 and TRBJ1-1): EAGVAQSPRYKIIEKRQSVAFWCNPISGHATLYWYQQILGQGPKLLIQFQNNGVVDDSQLPKDRFSAERLKGVDSTLKIQPAKLEDSAVYLCANSFRVTEAFFGQGTRLTVV.

This clonotype was detected only a few times. The junction departs from germline at one end; a sequencing error may be responsible. V and J are TRBV7-7 and TRBJ1-1; TRBD1 might be the D (5 bases). This CDR3 region has 16 residues. Germline V gene sequence: CDR1 SSHAT, CDR2 FNYEAQ (reference sequence). CDR3 residues: CASSSERDGVNTEAFF. Here the CDR3 DNA reads TGTGCTAGCAGCTCAGAAAGGGACGGAGTGAACACTGAAGCTTTCTTT. Variable domain in full (rest from reference TRBV7-7 and TRBJ1-1): GAGVSQSPRYKVTKRGQDVTLRCDPISSHATLYWYQQALGQGPEFLTYFNYEAQPDKSGLPSDRFSAERPEGSISTLTIQRTEQRDSAMYRCASSSERDGVNTEAFFGQGTRLTVV.

The chain has TRBV25-1 and TRBJ1-6; TRBD1 might be the D (5 bases). This CDR3 has 17 residues. V dropped 3 bases and J dropped 5 bases, with 17 bases sitting between them. Germline CDR1 is MGHDK and CDR2 is SYGVNS. This CDR3 reads CASSDFPRGRDNSPLHF. The CDR3 DNA sequence: TGTGCCAGCAGTGATTTCCCGCGGGGACGAGATAATTCACCCCTCCACTTT.